The 21 T cell receptor beta chains below come from one sample, sequenced in a study of regulatory T cells in long-lasting Graves disease. Noted time point: newly diagnosed GD, antithyroid drugs for less than 3 months. Extracted RNA from PBMCs served as the source of the TCR library. CDR3 regions were amplified by Arm-PCR using iRepertoire HTBI primers to build TCR beta libraries. Using its own MiXCR run on the multiplex PCR reads, TCRdb lists one record per CDR3 protein. The data show 420,000 or so distinct CDR3 sequences, roughly 15% seen once. These data were likewise used in another study, on T cells in Graves' hyperthyroidism and ophthalmopathy.

The sample consisted of peripheral blood mononuclear cells (PBMCs), taken at new diagnosis, from a patient treated with antithyroid drugs. These receptors came from a woman between 18 and 29 years old with Graves disease.

The gene calls are TRBV20-1 and TRBJ2-7; 9 bases line up with TRBD2. Losses at the gene ends were 6 bases for V and 4 bases for J; bases not matched to a gene: 13. Germline assignment: CDR1 DFQATT and CDR2 SNEGSKA (reference sequence). This CDR3 comprises 15 residues. The CDR3 region has the DNA TGCAGTGCCCGGCGGAGGGTAGCGGGAGCTTACGAGCAGTACTTC. Encoded protein: CSARRRVAGAYEQYF.

The chain combines TRBV15 with TRBJ2-3; D is ambiguous. The ends were cut back, 7 bases at V and 6 bases at J, with 17 bases in the middle. This CDR3 has 14 residues. CDR1 is LNHNV and CDR2 is YYDKDF in the germline V gene (reference sequence). This CDR3 reads CATTSDLPMDTQYF. CDR3 DNA: TGTGCCACCACGTCGGACCTACCCATGGATACGCAGTATTTT.

This clonotype has at least ten counts. The genes are TRBV28 and TRBJ2-7; 9 bases match TRBD1. V lost 6 bases and J lost 4; bases outside the gene matches: 7. From germline, CDR1 is MDHEN and CDR2 SYDVKM. This CDR3 is built from 14 residues. CDR3 region: CASSYTGGRYEQYF. The CDR3 region has the DNA TGTGCCAGCAGCTATACAGGGGGCCGGTACGAGCAGTACTTC.

The chain joins TRBV5-1 to TRBJ2-1; 14 nucleotides line up with TRBD2. This CDR3 region has 13 residues. Germline V gene data show CDR1 as SGHRS and CDR2 as YFSETQ. The V gene end was trimmed by 8 bases and the J gene end by 8 bases; junction bases not matched to a gene: 3. CDR3 sequence reads: CASGTSGSHEQFF. CDR3 nucleotides: TGCGCCAGTGGGACTAGCGGGAGCCATGAGCAGTTCTTC.

This clonotype was recorded many times. CDR3 region: CASSVSGISEQYF. The CDR3 DNA follows: TGTGCCAGCAGCGTTAGCGGGATATCCGAGCAGTACTTC. The chain has TRBV12-3 or TRBV12-4 and TRBJ2-7, with TRBD2 matching 8 bases. V shed 6 bases, J shed 6 bases, and the junction held 7 bases outside the gene matches. CDR3 size: 13 residues.

This clonotype was observed at least ten times. The chain combines TRBV2 with TRBJ2-2, with D possibly being TRBD1 (6 bases). This CDR3 is 15 amino acids long. Germline-derived CDR1 and CDR2 are SNHLY and FYNNEI. Trimming removed 1 base from V and 6 bases from J, with 12 bases in between. The CDR3: CASSEDRAMAGELFF. The CDR3 DNA sequence: TGTGCCAGCAGTGAAGACAGGGCAATGGCCGGGGAGCTGTTTTTT.

This clonotype was seen a handful of times. This sequence joins TRBV28 and TRBJ2-7, with a tentative D call TRBD2 (5 bases). Looked up from germline, CDR1 is MDHEN and CDR2 is SYDVKM. With 2 bases removed from V and 2 bases from J, the gap between germline ends came to 10 bases. This CDR3 is 14 amino acids long. CDR3 sequence: CASSLEWGAYEQYF. The CDR3 DNA reads TGTGCCAGCAGTTTAGAGTGGGGAGCCTACGAGCAGTACTTC.

This chain links TRBV5-1 with TRBJ2-3; D is unresolved. Germline assignment: CDR1 SGHRS and CDR2 YFSETQ. The V and J ends lost 4 bases and 3 bases respectively, with 6 bases between them. This CDR3 has 12 residues. CDR3 nucleotides: TGCGCCAGCAGCATAGAGACAGATACGCAGTATTTT. This codes for CASSIETDTQYF.

This chain uses TRBV30 with TRBJ1-4, with D unresolved. CDR1 and CDR2 from the germline V gene are GTSNPN and SVGIG (reference sequence). CDR3 length: 14 amino acids. Trimming shortened V by 0 bases and J by 5 bases, and 10 bases separated the two germline ends. The CDR3 reads CAWSVGRGNEKLFF. CDR3 nucleotides: TGTGCCTGGAGTGTCGGCAGAGGGAATGAAAAACTGTTTTTT. Combining the CDR3 with reference TRBV30 and TRBJ1-4 gives the whole variable domain SQTIHQWPATLVQPVGSPLSLECTVEGTSNPNLYWYRQAAGRGLQLLFYSVGIGQISSEVPQNLSASRPQDRQFILSSKKLLLSDSGFYLCAWSVGRGNEKLFFGSGTQLSVL.

In its sample, this clonotype was seen many times. The CDR3 DNA reads as TGCAGTGCCCCGGACAGGATAAATGAGCAGTTCTTC. Protein product: CSAPDRINEQFF. The J gene is TRBJ2-1, the V gene TRBV20-1; 7 bases are a match to TRBD1. The CDR3 totals 12 residues. J gave up 7 bases and V 6 bases, and 6 bases lay outside the gene matches. Germline V gives CDR1 DFQATT, CDR2 SNEGSKA (reference sequence).

The V and J genes are TRBV12-3 or TRBV12-4 and TRBJ1-2; D unresolved. The CDR3 has 14 residues. V dropped 1 base and J dropped 7 bases, with 13 bases sitting between them. The CDR3, as DNA: TGTGCCAGCAGTTTAGTTGGGAGTCTACCTGGCTACACCTTC. Protein sequence: CASSLVGSLPGYTF.

This chain uses TRBV2 with TRBJ2-5; no clear D gene. TRBJ2-7 explains the end of the DNA better; the J call may be wrong. Germline-derived CDR1 and CDR2 are SNHLY and FYNNEI. The CDR3 contains 15 residues. This CDR3 is CASRTPTLESYEQYF. The CDR3 DNA follows: TGTGCCAGCAGAACCCCCACACTGGAGTCCTACGAGCAGTACTTC.

This clonotype was detected ten times or more. The V and J genes are TRBV29-1 and TRBJ2-7; no firm D call. The ends were cut back, 3 bases at V and 2 bases at J, with 8 bases in the middle. CDR3 size: 12 residues. CDR1 is SQVTM and CDR2 is ANQGSEA in the germline V gene. CDR3 in DNA: TGCAGCGTTGATGACAATACCTACGAGCAGTACTTC. Translating gives CSVDDNTYEQYF.

This clonotype was found a few times. This sequence joins TRBV18 and TRBJ2-5; no clear D. CDR1 and CDR2 from the germline V gene are KGHSH and LQKENI. The CDR3 is 14 residues long. Trimming took off 4 bases at V and 0 bases at J, with 9 bases between the two ends. CDR3 DNA: TGTGCCAGCTCACTAACAGAAAACCAAGAGACCCAGTACTTC. Protein: CASSLTENQETQYF.

This clonotype has a count of ten or more. The chain uses TRBV6-1 and TRBJ2-7; TRBD1 is a possible D gene (6 bases). Germline V gives CDR1 MNHNS, CDR2 SASEGT. With 1 base removed from V and 3 bases from J, the gap between germline ends came to 13 bases. CDR3 length: 15 residues. As DNA, the CDR3 is TGTGCCAGCAGTGAAGACCTTGGACAGAGCTACGAGCAGTACTTC. It yields the protein CASSEDLGQSYEQYF.

This clonotype has ten or more counts. V gene TRBV6-1 combines with J gene TRBJ2-1; 8 bases agree with TRBD2. Germline V gene lookup returns CDR1 MNHNS and CDR2 SASEGT. J gave up 2 bases and V 5 bases, and 5 bases lay outside the gene matches. The CDR3 is made up of 15 amino acids. The CDR3 sequence: CASSPPGLAYNEQFF. Written as DNA, the CDR3 is TGTGCCAGCAGTCCACCGGGACTAGCCTACAATGAGCAGTTCTTC.

This clonotype rates as medium-sized. The chain couples TRBV30 to TRBJ1-2; D is possibly TRBD1 (5 bases). Germline V gene lookup returns CDR1 GTSNPN and CDR2 SVGIG (reference sequence). Between the trimmed V and J ends, which lost 2 bases and 4 bases, there was a span of 11 bases. CDR3 length equals 13 residues. This CDR3 reads CAWSFGDGYGYTF. The DNA of the CDR3 is TGTGCCTGGAGTTTTGGGGACGGCTATGGCTACACCTTC.

This clonotype was counted at least ten times. This chain uses TRBV11-2 with TRBJ2-2; no definite D call. CDR3 size: 13 residues. Trimming removed 9 bases at V and 0 bases at J, with 8 bases between. The germline gives CDR1 SGHAT, CDR2 FQNNGV. This CDR3 reads CASRLPNTGELFF. The CDR3 DNA reads TGTGCCAGTCGATTACCGAACACCGGGGAGCTGTTTTTT.

At least ten counts were recorded for this clonotype. The chain joins TRBV20-1 to TRBJ2-1; 10 bases map to TRBD2. Germline V gives CDR1 DFQATT, CDR2 SNEGSKA (reference sequence). V gave up 5 bases and J gave up 7 bases; unmatched junction bases: 11. The CDR3 runs to 15 residues. Here the CDR3 reads CSARWRLAGANEQFF. DNA of the CDR3: TGCAGTGCTCGGTGGAGGCTAGCGGGAGCGAATGAGCAGTTCTTC.

The chain joins TRBV4-2 to TRBJ2-1; 12 bases match TRBD2. This CDR3 comprises 15 residues. V shed 2 bases, J shed 7 bases, and the junction held 3 bases outside the gene matches. Germline V lookup: CDR1 LGHNA, CDR2 YNFKEQ. The DNA for the CDR3 is TGTGCCAGCAGCCAACCGGGGACTAGCGGGAATGAGCAGTTCTTC. This sequence encodes CASSQPGTSGNEQFF.

This clonotype was seen many times. V gene TRBV2 combines with J gene TRBJ2-7; the D gene is possibly TRBD2 (5 bases). The CDR3 is 15 residues long. Trimming left V 5 bases short and J 4 bases short, with 18 bases between. From germline, CDR1 is SNHLY and CDR2 FYNNEI. The CDR3 reads CASSPQPRGGYEQYF. In nucleotides, the CDR3 is TGTGCCAGCAGTCCCCAGCCAAGAGGCGGGTACGAGCAGTACTTC.